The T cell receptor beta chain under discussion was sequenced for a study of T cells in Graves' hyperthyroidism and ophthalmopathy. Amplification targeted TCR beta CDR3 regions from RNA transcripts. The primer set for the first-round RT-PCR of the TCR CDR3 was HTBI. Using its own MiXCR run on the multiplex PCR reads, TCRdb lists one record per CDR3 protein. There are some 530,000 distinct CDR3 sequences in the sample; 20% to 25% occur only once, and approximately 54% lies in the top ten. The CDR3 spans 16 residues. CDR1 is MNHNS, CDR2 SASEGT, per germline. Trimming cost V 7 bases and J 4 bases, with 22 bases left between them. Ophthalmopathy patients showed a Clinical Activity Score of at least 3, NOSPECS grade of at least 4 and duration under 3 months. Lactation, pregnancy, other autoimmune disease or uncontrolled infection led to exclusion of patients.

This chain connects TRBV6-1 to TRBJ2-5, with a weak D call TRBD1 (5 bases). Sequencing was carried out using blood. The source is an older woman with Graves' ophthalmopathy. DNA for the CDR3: TGTGCCAGCACTAACGGCAGGGCCCGAAGGGGAGAGACCCAGTACTTC. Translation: CASTNGRARRGETQYF.